This T cell receptor (beta chain) was found in a study of T cells in Graves' hyperthyroidism and ophthalmopathy. General observations from the study: In blood, most of the thyroid clonotypes expanded above 0.001 were also present.

The TCR beta CDR3 regions underwent amplification using RNA transcripts as the source. The TCR CDR3 first-round RT-PCR relied on the HTBI primer set. TCRdb passed the multiplex PCR reads through MiXCR, listing each CDR3 protein once. The sample holds roughly 640,000 distinct CDR3 sequences; about a sixth are singletons and the top ten take less than 3.5%. There are many counts of this clonotype. What it binds is not known. The study left out patients who had uncontrolled infection, other autoimmune disease, pregnancy or lactation. Used for diagnoses were clinical symptoms, serum thyroxine and TRAb, thyroid ultrasound and orbital computed tomography. This CDR3 region has 13 residues. The V end lost 1 base, the J end lost 11 bases, and 12 bases lay between the germline ends. Germline-derived CDR1 and CDR2 are SEHNR and FQNEAQ (reference sequence).

V gene TRBV7-9 combines with J gene TRBJ2-4, with D uncertain. The source is a woman in her 40s with Graves' ophthalmopathy. The sequenced sample was blood. The CDR3 nucleotides read TGTGCCAGCAGCTTAGGGGCTTCAAGGGTTCAGTACTTC. Translation gives CASSLGASRVQYF.